The present T cell receptor (beta chain) was sequenced within a study of blood T cell repertoires in COVID-19. For the study at large: There were acute and convalescent COVID-19 samples, and they came from the United States, Italy and Spain. T cells, B-cell-depleted T cells, or PBMCs supplied cDNA or gDNA.

Deletions cut 9 bases from V and 0 bases from J, with 12 bases between. This CDR3 contains 14 residues. Germline CDR1 reads MNHEY; CDR2 reads SVGAGI. As originally analysed: Nucleated cell counts were estimated from reference gene primer amplification. Some clones are missing from TCRdb's copy, which holds only in-frame ones; the method was immunoSEQ multiplex PCR. V and J calls and clone size are given by that table; D and trimming were obtained from the DNA. This table holds about 80,000 clones, approximately 80% found once. This clone has more than one count but fewer than ten. The TCR sequence derives from a man older than 75 with acute or convalescent COVID-19. The chain has TRBV6-5 and TRBJ1-3, with D uncertain. The sample comprised peripheral blood. The DNA of the CDR3 is TGTGCCAGTTCCTTCCCAGACTCTGGAAACACCATATATTTT. Its translation: CASSFPDSGNTIYF.